This TCR beta chain was sequenced for a study of blood T cell repertoires in COVID-19 (TCRdb year 2020). Concerning the study at large: Samples covering the acute and convalescent phases of COVID-19 were provided by collaborators in the United States, Italy and Spain. The samples were drawn from two sources: the first 160 participants of the ongoing ImmuneRACE study, and some 1,300 subjects contributed by 6 global collaborators. The dataset comprised deeply sampled blood TCRbeta repertoires from subjects exposed to, actively infected with, or recovered from COVID-19. Sample metadata almost always included a de-identified subject ID, COVID-19 status, age in years and sex. The prospective study material was composed of cDNA or gDNA derived from T cells, B-cell-depleted T cells, or PBMCs. HLA class I and class II types, where available, came from metadata supplied by the sample provider rather than from assay-based typing. The repertoires were made available in a free public database intended to serve as a resource for research on the immune response to SARS-CoV-2. Broader findings and caveats from the paper: How much clinical and demographic metadata was included differed by source and by participant, and the metadata was provided uncurated.

As to this clone: No antigen is known for it. No much larger clone is present one base from it, and per-base qualities are unavailable.

The immunoSEQ Assay, a bias-controlled multiplex PCR, was used to amplify TCRbeta CDR3 regions from genomic DNA. The original pipeline was this. Nucleated cell counts per sample were estimated from amplification of reference gene primers within the assay. To quantify the absolute abundance of each unique TCRbeta CDR3 rearrangement, sequence reads were collapsed and filtered. Productive Simpson clonality was computed per sample as the square root of Simpson's diversity index over productive rearrangements. Here the immuneACCESS table is served through TCRdb, limited to in-frame sequences with V and J called. Missing clones are a known gap in these copies; in checked studies unresolved V genes cover under half, and the rest lacks a known reason. From that table come the V and J calls and clone size; the DNA was used to work out D and trimming. The sample table shows about 500,000 clones, and 89% are seen once. The ten most abundant clones make up 0.7% to 1% of the sample.

One collaborating source in Seattle enrolled patients while the patients were actively infected and followed the patients over time throughout the course of disease. Whole blood was collected in K2EDTA tubes by collaborating institutions according to the institutions' own protocols. For TCRbeta analysis, collaborators shipped samples in one of three forms: frozen whole blood, isolated PBMCs, or DNA extracted from either of those sample types. This TCR was recovered from a man aged 18 to 30 with COVID-19, enrolled during active disease. The source material was peripheral blood.

The base sequence is TGTGCCAGCAAGGCAGGGGCCTATGGCTACACCTTC. Its protein reads: CASKAGAYGYTF. This chain joins TRBV2 to TRBJ1-2; the D segment could be TRBD1, given 6 matching bases. Reading from cysteine to phenylalanine, the CDR3 counts 12 amino acids. Of all the DNA, just the CDR3 is kept, 36 bases in frame from base 1. Trimming costs V 7 bases and J 4 bases, and their ends lie 10 bases apart. The germline V gene supplies CDR1 SNHLY and CDR2 FYNNEI.